These 25 T cell receptor beta chains originate from one sample sequenced in a study of T cell repertoires in cytomegalovirus infection. MiXCR, applied by TCRdb to the reads, yields one record per CDR3 protein. Of under 200,000 distinct CDR3 sequences in the sample, 7.5% to 10% are singletons; the top ten hold about 4.6%. The specimen was PBMCs. The receptors shown here come from a human donor in good health (CMV status not recorded). Some clones in this sample may be carry-over from other donors' samples.

The CDR3 is CASIGTGPPSPGELFF. DNA of the CDR3: TGTGCCAGCATTGGAACAGGTCCCCCGAGCCCCGGGGAGCTGTTTTTT. V gene TRBV28 combines with J gene TRBJ2-2, with D tentatively TRBD1 (5 bases). Per germline, CDR1 MDHEN and CDR2 SYDVKM. The CDR3 loop spans 16 amino acids. Trimming left V 7 bases short and J 6 bases short, with 21 bases between.

This clonotype was counted a few times. The chain combines TRBV28 with TRBJ1-1, with D maybe TRBD1 (6 bases). CDR1 and CDR2 from the germline V gene are MDHEN and SYDVKM. V lost 4 bases and J lost 6, with 9 bases in between. This CDR3 has 12 residues. The chain's CDR3 is CASSSTGPEAFF. The CDR3 DNA follows: TGTGCCAGCAGTTCTACAGGGCCTGAAGCTTTCTTT.

This clonotype was recorded many times. The chain couples TRBV28 to TRBJ1-5, with TRBD1 matching over 7 bases. With 6 bases clipped from V and 2 bases from J, the junction kept 4 bases outside the gene matches. The germline gives CDR1 MDHEN, CDR2 SYDVKM. This CDR3 has 14 amino acids. CDR3 nucleotide sequence: TGTGCCAGCAGCCCAGGGGGAGGCAATCAGCCCCAGCATTTT. Residues: CASSPGGGNQPQHF.

This clonotype appeared a few times. The chain has TRBV5-1 and TRBJ1-1, with 7 bases aligning to TRBD1. This CDR3 region has 15 residues. V trimming: 4 bases; J trimming: 6 bases; junction bases outside the gene matches: 12. Germline V gene sequence: CDR1 SGHRS, CDR2 YFSETQ. The CDR3 spells CASSDRVRAVAEAFF. The DNA of the CDR3 is TGCGCCAGCAGCGACAGGGTACGTGCCGTAGCTGAAGCTTTCTTT.

This clonotype was counted ten times or more. This chain connects TRBV7-2 to TRBJ2-1; 9 positions agree with TRBD2. The CDR3 has 17 residues. Germline values: CDR1 SGHTA, CDR2 FQGNSA. V shed 6 bases and J 1 base; nucleotides not matched to a gene: 10. The CDR3 DNA sequence: TGTGCCAGCAGGAACCCCTCGAGCGGGGGGTCCTACAATGAGCAGTTCTTC. This codes for CASRNPSSGGSYNEQFF.

This clonotype was picked up many times. The chain carries TRBV7-2 and TRBJ2-7, with TRBD1 matching over 11 bases. Trimming at V came to 3 bases and at J to 4 bases, leaving 5 bases not matched to a gene. CDR1 is SGHTA and CDR2 is FQGNSA in the germline V gene. The CDR3 sequence is 15 residues long. The CDR3 region has the DNA TGTGCCAGCAGCTTTCAAGGACAGGGGGCATACGAGCAGTACTTC. Translating gives CASSFQGQGAYEQYF.

This clonotype was observed a handful of times. The rearrangement uses TRBV5-6 and TRBJ2-2; D is unclear. Trimming took off 2 bases at V and 7 bases at J, with 9 bases between the two ends. CDR1 and CDR2 from the germline V gene are SGHDT and YYEEEE. The CDR3 is 13 residues long. Written as DNA, the CDR3 is TGTGCCAGCAGCTTAAGGGAATACGGGGAGCTGTTTTTT. Protein sequence: CASSLREYGELFF.

This clonotype has just a few counts. The CDR3 region is CASSYMGGADGYTF. The CDR3 nucleotides read TGTGCCAGCAGTTACATGGGGGGCGCGGATGGCTACACCTTC. This sequence joins TRBV6-5 and TRBJ1-2, with D perhaps TRBD1 (6 bases). The CDR3 is made up of 14 amino acids. Trimming cost V 2 bases and J 6 bases, with 13 bases left between them. Germline values: CDR1 MNHEY, CDR2 SVGAGI.

This chain joins TRBV7-9 and TRBJ2-1; 7 bases are shared with TRBD2. In germline, CDR1 is SEHNR, CDR2 FQNEAQ (reference sequence). J gave up 7 bases and V 7 bases, and 13 bases lay outside the gene matches. The CDR3 contains 15 residues. The CDR3 reads CASTSGREVGNEQFF. CDR3 DNA sequence: TGTGCCAGCACCTCAGGCCGGGAGGTCGGGAATGAGCAGTTCTTC.

This chain connects TRBV6-2 or TRBV6-3 to TRBJ2-7; 9 positions agree with TRBD1. Germline CDR1 reads MNHEY; CDR2 reads SVGEGT. The CDR3 length is 14 residues. The V segment lost 6 bases and the J segment 7 bases; nucleotides outside the gene matches: 10. The CDR3 protein is CASSLQGAREEQYF. CDR3 sequence (DNA): TGTGCCAGCAGCTTACAGGGGGCGCGCGAGGAGCAGTACTTC.

The V call is TRBV20-1, the J call TRBJ2-7, with 10 bases fitting TRBD1. The trim removed 5 bases at V and 4 bases at J, leaving 8 bases unmatched. Looked up from germline, CDR1 is DFQATT and CDR2 is SNEGSKA (reference sequence). This CDR3 contains 14 residues. CDR3: CSAQDRGQGYEQYF. In nucleotides, the CDR3 is TGCAGTGCTCAAGACAGGGGGCAAGGTTACGAGCAGTACTTC.

This clonotype was counted many times. The rearrangement links TRBV7-2 to TRBJ2-1; D is unclear. CDR1 is SGHTA and CDR2 is FQGNSA in the germline V gene. Trimming cost V 5 bases and J 6 bases, with 5 bases left between them. This CDR3 comprises 11 residues. The CDR3 sequence is CASSNANEQFF. CDR3 DNA sequence: TGTGCCAGCAGCAACGCCAATGAGCAGTTCTTC.

V usage is TRBV5-6 and J usage is TRBJ2-1; perhaps D is TRBD1 or TRBD2 (6 bases each). The CDR3 extends over 14 amino acids. The V end lost 3 bases, the J end lost 5 bases, and 12 bases lay between the germline ends. The germline gives CDR1 SGHDT, CDR2 YYEEEE. The CDR3 reads CASSWGAGNNEQFF. CDR3 DNA sequence: TGTGCCAGCAGCTGGGGGGCGGGGAACAATGAGCAGTTCTTC.

This clonotype has ten or more counts. The gene calls are TRBV28 and TRBJ1-6; D not resolved. The CDR3 totals 14 residues. Germline loops: CDR1 MDHEN, CDR2 SYDVKM. V was pared by 5 bases and J by 9 bases, with 14 bases between. The chain's CDR3 is CASSPPDLGSPLHF. DNA for the CDR3: TGTGCCAGCAGTCCCCCGGACTTAGGTTCACCCCTCCACTTT. The variable domain in full, with the rest retrieved from reference TRBV28 and TRBJ1-6, is DVKVTQSSRYLVKRTGEKVFLECVQDMDHENMFWYRQDPGLGLRLIYFSYDVKMKEKGDIPEGYSVSREKKERFSLILESASTNQTSMYLCASSPPDLGSPLHFGNGTRLTVT.

This clonotype was seen more than once but under ten times. This sequence joins TRBV2 and TRBJ1-2; TRBD1 aligns across 7 bases. J gave up 8 bases and V 6 bases, and 12 bases lay outside the gene matches. The CDR3 totals 14 residues. Germline lookup yields CDR1 SNHLY and CDR2 FYNNEI. CDR3 sequence (DNA): TGTGCCAGCAGCGTACAGGGGTCTCGGGAGGGCTACACCTTC. This codes for CASSVQGSREGYTF.

The chain is built from TRBV30 and TRBJ1-5; 7 positions match TRBD1. The CDR3 covers 14 residues. CDR1 is GTSNPN and CDR2 is SVGIG in the germline V gene (reference sequence). V was clipped by 4 bases and J by 2 bases; unmatched bases: 5. CDR3 bases: TGTGCCTGGAACACGGGACAGCGCAATCAGCCCCAGCATTTT. Translation: CAWNTGQRNQPQHF. Variable domain in full (rest from reference TRBV30 and TRBJ1-5): SQTIHQWPATLVQPVGSPLSLECTVEGTSNPNLYWYRQAAGRGLQLLFYSVGIGQISSEVPQNLSASRPQDRQFILSSKKLLLSDSGFYLCAWNTGQRNQPQHFGDGTRLSIL.

A few counts support this clonotype. The rearrangement uses TRBV19 and TRBJ1-2; the D is unclear. Looked up from germline, CDR1 is LNHDA and CDR2 is SQIVND (reference sequence). V lost 1 base, J lost 7 bases, and 10 bases lay in between. The CDR3 loop spans 13 amino acids. CDR3 sequence reads: CASSIVAGSGYTF. CDR3 coding DNA: TGTGCCAGTAGTATAGTGGCCGGGTCTGGCTACACCTTC.

This clonotype was counted ten times or more. This chain uses TRBV7-2 with TRBJ1-4; D gene ambiguous. Germline values: CDR1 SGHTA, CDR2 FQGNSA. CDR3 length: 13 residues. Trimming stripped 5 bases from V and 8 bases from J, with 12 bases between. DNA of the CDR3: TGTGCCAGCAGCGAACGGTCCTGGGAAAAACTGTTTTTT. Protein product: CASSERSWEKLFF.

The chain has TRBV28 and TRBJ2-5; D is perhaps TRBD2 (6 bases). The CDR3 covers 13 residues. Germline CDR1 and CDR2: MDHEN and SYDVKM. Between the trimmed V and J ends, which lost 5 bases and 4 bases, there was a span of 11 bases. In DNA, the CDR3 is TGTGCCAGCAGTAAGGGAGGAATAGAGACCCAGTACTTC. Amino acids: CASSKGGIETQYF.

This clonotype was seen a few times. For the CDR3, the DNA is TGCAGTGCTAGATCACTAATCAGGGGGCGCGGAATTAACACTGAAGCTTTCTTT. This translates into CSARSLIRGRGINTEAFF. The chain uses TRBV20-1 and TRBJ1-1; 8 positions match TRBD1. J lost 2 bases, V lost 2 bases, and 16 bases had no gene match. Germline lookup yields CDR1 DFQATT and CDR2 SNEGSKA (reference sequence). The CDR3 covers 18 residues.

The chain joins TRBV20-1 to TRBJ2-3; tentatively, D is TRBD1 (8 bases). CDR1 is DFQATT, CDR2 SNEGSKA, per germline (reference sequence). The CDR3 has 14 amino acids. Trimming pared 4 bases from V and 5 bases from J, leaving 16 bases between. CDR3 DNA: TGCAGTGCTATCGGACAGGGCGGGAGAGATACGCAGTATTTT. As protein: CSAIGQGGRDTQYF.

The table lists this clonotype with a few counts. This chain uses TRBV29-1 with TRBJ1-2, with D unclear. The CDR3 sequence is 12 residues long. CDR1 and CDR2 from the germline V gene are SQVTM and ANQGSEA. The V gene lost 5 bases and the J gene lost 6 bases, with 13 bases spanning the gap. The CDR3 is CSVLGYVNGYTF. In nucleotides, the CDR3 is TGCAGCGTTTTGGGTTACGTGAATGGCTACACCTTC.

The CDR3 protein is CASSQPGSQPQHF. The DNA of the CDR3 is TGTGCCAGCAGCCAGCCGGGGAGTCAGCCCCAGCATTTT. This sequence joins TRBV4-2 and TRBJ1-5; D is undetermined. The germline V gene has CDR1 LGHNA and CDR2 YNFKEQ. Trimming pared 3 bases from V and 6 bases from J, leaving 9 bases between. CDR3 length equals 13 residues.

This clonotype was seen more than once but under ten times. V and J are TRBV2 and TRBJ2-5, with D perhaps matching TRBD2 (5 bases). Trimming stripped 7 bases from V and 5 bases from J, with 14 bases between. The CDR3 contains 13 residues. The germline V gene has CDR1 SNHLY and CDR2 FYNNEI. The CDR3 region has the DNA TGTGCCAGCAAGGTCCCGGAGGCGGAGACCCAGTACTTC. This translates into CASKVPEAETQYF.

This clonotype has at least ten counts. The chain couples TRBV7-2 to TRBJ1-1, with D perhaps matching TRBD1 (6 bases). Germline CDR1 SGHTA, CDR2 FQGNSA. The CDR3 runs to 17 residues. The V end lost 1 base, the J end lost 0 bases, and 15 bases lay between the germline ends. CDR3 region: CASSLVPPRGMNTEAFF. CDR3 DNA: TGTGCCAGCAGCTTAGTTCCTCCCAGGGGTATGAACACTGAAGCTTTCTTT.